Listed here is a single TCR beta chain. Its antigen remains unknown. The sample comes from a study of cytomegalovirus exposure and HLA in healthy donors. This CDR3 comprises 14 residues. The J segment lost 6 bases and the V segment lost 3 bases, leaving 4 bases of the junction unmatched. CDR1 is GTSNPN and CDR2 is SVGIG in the germline V gene (reference sequence). PCR was performed using 60 Vbeta and 13 Jbeta primers. Original analysis: Unique TCR beta chains numbered around 75 million in a later analysis, with roughly 10 million shared. The repertoire was sequenced with immunoSEQ multiplex PCR; TCRdb's copy has only in-frame clones and lacks some. Clone size and V and J calls were adopted from that table, with D and trimming inferred from the DNA. Of about 200,000 clones in the sample, roughly four fifths are singletons; the top ten hold 6.5%. Study-wide findings and caveats: CMV serostatus was the sole immune exposure data available.

Material: PBMCs. This chain links TRBV30 with TRBJ2-2, with TRBD2 matching over 10 bases. This clonotype originated in a woman in her forties or fifties in good health and CMV-seropositive. In DNA, the CDR3 is TGTGCCTGGAGAGCTAGCGGGAGCGCCGGGGAGCTGTTTTTT. It encodes CAWRASGSAGELFF.